These 29 T cell receptor beta chains came from one sample sequenced in a study of STAT5B mutations in CD4+ large granular lymphocyte leukemia. Produced via immunoSEQ multiplex PCR; TCRdb's table is partial and in-frame only. Of 25,000 to 35,000 clones in the sample, around four fifths were seen once. Sequenced material: CD4+ T cells from blood buffy coats. The receptors shown here come from a human donor in good health.

The chain recombines TRBV5-8 with TRBJ1-2, with D possibly being TRBD1 (5 bases). The V gene lost 3 bases and the J gene lost 5 bases, with 23 bases spanning the gap. Germline assignment: CDR1 SGHTS and CDR2 YDEGEE. The CDR3 has 17 residues. As DNA, the CDR3 is TGTGCCAGCAGCTCCTTACGCCAAAGGGGCCAGAGTTATGGCTACACCTTC. Residues: CASSSLRQRGQSYGYTF.

The DNA for the CDR3 is TGTGCCAGCTCCGCGGGGCAGGGACACTATGGCTACACCTTC. Its protein is CASSAGQGHYGYTF. The rearrangement links TRBV18 to TRBJ1-2, with D possibly being TRBD1 (5 bases). The CDR3 contains 14 residues. Germline V gene data show CDR1 as KGHSH and CDR2 as LQKENI. Trimming removed 6 bases at V and 3 bases at J, with 14 bases between.

V and J are TRBV7-3 and TRBJ2-2; D remains unclear. Germline CDR1 and CDR2: SGHTA and FQGTGA. V lost 5 bases and J lost 5, with 12 bases in between. CDR3 size: 14 residues. CDR3 protein: CASSAGRGTGELFF. The CDR3 nucleotides are TGTGCCAGCAGCGCCGGACGCGGTACCGGGGAGCTGTTTTTT.

The chain carries TRBV30 and TRBJ2-5; D remains unclear. The CDR3 is 13 amino acids. CDR1 is GTSNPN, CDR2 SVGIG, per germline (reference sequence). Trimming cost V 0 bases and J 5 bases, with 10 bases left between them. DNA of the CDR3: TGTGCCTGGAGTGTCGGTCATCTGGAGACCCAGTACTTC. This sequence encodes CAWSVGHLETQYF.

The chain is built from TRBV11-3 and TRBJ2-3, with D possibly being TRBD1 (6 bases). CDR1 is SGHNT and CDR2 is YENEEA in the germline V gene. The V end lost 4 bases, the J end lost 4 bases, and 12 bases lay between the germline ends. The CDR3 contains 14 residues. The DNA for the CDR3 is TGTGCCAGCAGCTCAAACAGGGCGGCAGATACGCAGTATTTT. This codes for CASSSNRAADTQYF.

The CDR3 DNA reads as TGTGCCAGCACCCGGGACAGGAGCACAGATACGCAGTATTTT. Protein: CASTRDRSTDTQYF. V and J are TRBV2 and TRBJ2-3; 8 nucleotides align to TRBD1. V gave up 7 bases and J gave up 0 bases; unmatched junction bases: 3. Germline CDR1 SNHLY, CDR2 FYNNEI. This CDR3 is built from 14 residues.

CDR3 protein: CASSVGSNQPQHF. In DNA, the CDR3 is TGTGCCAGCAGTGTAGGTAGCAATCAGCCCCAGCATTTT. This rearrangement joins TRBV2 to TRBJ1-5; D uncertain. V lost 4 bases, J lost 0 bases, and 4 bases lay in between. The CDR3 is 13 amino acids. CDR1 and CDR2 from the germline V gene are SNHLY and FYNNEI.

The V call is TRBV11-2, the J call TRBJ1-5; 7 nucleotides align to TRBD1. In germline, CDR1 is SGHAT, CDR2 FQNNGV. J gave up 6 bases and V 4 bases, and 6 bases lay outside the gene matches. The CDR3 loop spans 14 amino acids. The CDR3 loop is CASSSTGVGQPQHF. Here the CDR3 DNA reads TGTGCCAGCAGCTCTACAGGGGTGGGTCAGCCCCAGCATTTT.

The J gene is TRBJ2-2, the V gene TRBV11-3; D may be TRBD1 (6 bases). The CDR3 runs 15 residues. V gave up 5 bases and J gave up 2 bases, with 12 bases separating them. Germline V CDR1 and CDR2: SGHNT, YENEEA. CDR3 in DNA: TGTGCCAGCAGCCCCGGGACATACAACACCGGGGAGCTGTTTTTT. The encoded protein is CASSPGTYNTGELFF. Filled out from reference TRBV11-3 and TRBJ2-2, the complete variable domain reads EAGVVQSPRYKIIEKKQPVAFWCNPISGHNTLYWYLQNLGQGPELLIRYENEEAVDDSQLPKDRFSAERLKGVDSTLKIQPAELGDSAVYLCASSPGTYNTGELFFGEGSRLTVL.

This sequence joins TRBV19 and TRBJ1-1; 7 positions match TRBD1. CDR3 size: 14 residues. Unmatched junction bases numbered 5, after V lost 7 bases and J lost 0 bases. Germline CDR1 and CDR2: LNHDA and SQIVND (reference sequence). Written as DNA, the CDR3 is TGTGCCAGTATCACGGGACAGATGAACACTGAAGCTTTCTTT. This gives the protein CASITGQMNTEAFF. Drawing the rest from reference TRBV19 and TRBJ1-1, the complete variable domain is DGGITQSPKYLFRKEGQNVTLSCEQNLNHDAMYWYRQDPGQGLRLIYYSQIVNDFQKGDIAEGYSVSREKKESFPLTVTSAQKNPTAFYLCASITGQMNTEAFFGQGTRLTVV.

The chain has TRBV27 and TRBJ2-5; TRBD1 aligns across 7 bases. CDR3 length equals 14 residues. Unmatched junction bases numbered 15, after V lost 6 bases and J lost 11 bases. CDR1 and CDR2 (germline): MNHEY, SMNVEV (reference sequence). CDR3 nucleotides: TGTGCCAGCAGAAAAACGGGACAGAAATGGATGCAGTACTTC. Its translation: CASRKTGQKWMQYF.

The chain employs TRBV7-9 and TRBJ2-4; D perhaps matches TRBD2 (5 bases). V was clipped by 8 bases and J by 8 bases, with 13 bases between them. The CDR3 loop spans 12 amino acids. From germline, CDR1 is SEHNR and CDR2 FQNEAQ (reference sequence). The CDR3 spells CASGLSGDIQYF. The DNA of the CDR3 is TGTGCCAGCGGACTTTCGGGTGACATTCAGTACTTC. Complete variable domain (other parts from reference TRBV7-9 and TRBJ2-4): DTGVSQNPRHKITKRGQNVTFRCDPISEHNRLYWYRQTLGQGPEFLTYFQNEAQLEKSRLLSDRFSAERPKGSFSTLEIQRTEQGDSAMYLCASGLSGDIQYFGAGTRLSVL.

The chain employs TRBV30 and TRBJ1-3; unclear D gene. The V and J ends lost 4 bases and 3 bases respectively, with 10 bases between them. The CDR3 runs to 13 residues. Germline CDR1 is GTSNPN and CDR2 is SVGIG (reference sequence). The CDR3 bases are TGTGCCTGGAAACTAAGGGTTGGAAACACCATATATTTT. Translating gives CAWKLRVGNTIYF.

V usage is TRBV7-8 and J usage is TRBJ2-3; TRBD2 aligns across 9 bases. The CDR3 is 18 residues long. Germline loops: CDR1 SGHVS, CDR2 FQNEAQ. The V segment lost 0 bases and the J segment 1 base; nucleotides outside the gene matches: 8. CDR3 amino acids: CASSLAWLAGLRTDTQYF. CDR3 nucleotides: TGTGCCAGCAGCTTAGCGTGGCTAGCGGGACTACGCACAGATACGCAGTATTTT.

The chain carries TRBV30 and TRBJ1-4, with 9 positions matching TRBD1. The germline CDR1 and CDR2 sequences are GTSNPN and SVGIG (reference sequence). CDR3 length equals 14 residues. Trimming cost V 1 base and J 7 bases; bases outside gene matches: 4. Here the CDR3 reads CAWSDRGQGEKLFF. In DNA, the CDR3 is TGTGCCTGGAGTGACAGGGGGCAAGGTGAAAAACTGTTTTTT.

V and J are TRBV30 and TRBJ1-2, with D possibly matching TRBD1 (6 bases). Germline V gene data show CDR1 as GTSNPN and CDR2 as SVGIG (reference sequence). V lost 0 bases and J lost 2, with 10 bases in between. The CDR3 runs 14 residues. CDR3 bases: TGTGCCTGGAGTGTACTCGGACAGAACTATGGCTACACCTTC. Amino acid sequence: CAWSVLGQNYGYTF. Full variable domain (rest looked up from reference TRBV30 and TRBJ1-2): SQTIHQWPATLVQPVGSPLSLECTVEGTSNPNLYWYRQAAGRGLQLLFYSVGIGQISSEVPQNLSASRPQDRQFILSSKKLLLSDSGFYLCAWSVLGQNYGYTFGSGTRLTVV.

The rearrangement links TRBV9 to TRBJ1-4; 10 positions match TRBD1. With 4 bases clipped from V and 4 bases from J, the junction kept 1 base outside the gene matches. This CDR3 comprises 14 residues. Per the germline V gene, CDR1 is SGDLS and CDR2 is YYNGEE. CDR3: CASSRDRGNEKLFF. CDR3 DNA sequence: TGTGCCAGCAGCCGGGACAGGGGTAATGAAAAACTGTTTTTT.

The chain uses TRBV19 and TRBJ1-6, with unresolved D. CDR1 LNHDA and CDR2 SQIVND come from the germline V gene (reference sequence). Trimming stripped 7 bases from V and 5 bases from J, with 12 bases between. This CDR3 spans 14 amino acids. The CDR3 bases are TGTGCCAGTAAATCGGGTGGGGATAATTCACCCCTCCACTTT. This gives the protein CASKSGGDNSPLHF.

This clone has a handful of counts. The V call is TRBV9, the J call TRBJ2-3; possibly TRBD1 for D (6 bases). There are 17 residues in the CDR3. Germline CDR1 is SGDLS and CDR2 is YYNGEE. The germline V and J ends were trimmed by 4 bases and 2 bases, with 20 bases remaining between them. The CDR3 spells CASSMISTGGYTDTQYF. In nucleotides, the CDR3 is TGTGCCAGCAGCATGATATCGACAGGCGGATACACAGATACGCAGTATTTT.

V usage is TRBV28 and J usage is TRBJ2-7; D gene ambiguous. This CDR3 has 14 amino acids. The V gene lost 5 bases and the J gene lost 4 bases, with 15 bases spanning the gap. Looked up from germline, CDR1 is MDHEN and CDR2 is SYDVKM. As DNA, the CDR3 is TGTGCCAGCAGTACAACCGGGTTTCGTTACGAGCAGTACTTC. Its translation is CASSTTGFRYEQYF.

This rearrangement joins TRBV21-1 to TRBJ1-6. TRBV21-1 is a pseudogene segment. CDR3 length equals 16 residues. The CDR3 DNA reads TGTGCCAGCAGCAAAGAATTTGCGGGGTATAATTCACCCCTCCACTTT. It specifies CASSKEFAGYNSPLHF.

This chain joins TRBV6-6 and TRBJ2-5; D remains ambiguous. The V gene's germline CDR1 is MNHNY and CDR2 SVGAGI (reference sequence). V shed 4 bases and J shed 5 bases, with 5 bases lying between them. This CDR3 comprises 11 residues. In DNA form, the CDR3 reads TGTGCCAGCAGTTTATCGGAGACCCAGTACTTC. Encoded protein: CASSLSETQYF.

This rearrangement joins TRBV4-3 to TRBJ2-1, with 15 bases matching TRBD2. Losses at the gene ends were 2 bases for V and 7 bases for J; bases not matched to a gene: 9. Germline V gives CDR1 LGHNA, CDR2 YSLEER. This CDR3 region has 18 residues. CDR3 bases: TGCGCCAGCAGCCAACTAAGGACTAGCGGGAGGGCGGGGAATGAGCAGTTCTTC. As protein: CASSQLRTSGRAGNEQFF.

This chain uses TRBV7-9 with TRBJ1-5; 9 positions agree with TRBD1. This CDR3 comprises 14 residues. From germline, CDR1 is SEHNR and CDR2 FQNEAQ (reference sequence). Trimming at V came to 5 bases and at J to 6 bases, leaving 5 bases not matched to a gene. The CDR3 DNA reads TGTGCCAGCAGCCCGGGACAGGGTGTTCAGCCCCAGCATTTT. Protein sequence: CASSPGQGVQPQHF. Full variable domain (rest looked up from reference TRBV7-9 and TRBJ1-5): DTGVSQNPRHKITKRGQNVTFRCDPISEHNRLYWYRQTLGQGPEFLTYFQNEAQLEKSRLLSDRFSAERPKGSFSTLEIQRTEQGDSAMYLCASSPGQGVQPQHFGDGTRLSIL.

The rearrangement joins TRBV7-2 to TRBJ2-3, with 11 bases that match TRBD2. The CDR3 sequence is 16 residues long. Germline CDR1 is SGHTA and CDR2 is FQGNSA. V was clipped by 1 base and J by 6 bases; unmatched bases: 6. CDR3 bases: TGTGCCAGCAGCTTAGTTGGTAGCGGGGGGGCTGATACGCAGTATTTT. Amino acids: CASSLVGSGGADTQYF.

The chain combines TRBV6-5 with TRBJ2-1; TRBD1 might be the D (6 bases). The CDR3 sequence is 14 residues long. V gave up 5 bases and J gave up 6 bases, with 14 bases separating them. Germline CDR1 is MNHEY and CDR2 is SVGAGI. The CDR3 DNA follows: TGTGCCAGCAGTCCCGAACAGGGCTTCAATGAGCAGTTCTTC. Amino acid sequence: CASSPEQGFNEQFF.

V and J are TRBV6-1 and TRBJ1-5; D is ambiguous. The CDR3 extends over 17 amino acids. V lost 3 bases and J lost 0, with 15 bases in between. Germline loops: CDR1 MNHNS, CDR2 SASEGT. In DNA, the CDR3 is TGTGCCAGCAGTGAGCCAGAAACAGTTTATAGCAATCAGCCCCAGCATTTT. Translated, it gives CASSEPETVYSNQPQHF.

This clone has more than one count but fewer than ten. This chain links TRBV19 with TRBJ1-4; tentative D call: TRBD1 (5 bases). Germline V gene data show CDR1 as LNHDA and CDR2 as SQIVND (reference sequence). The CDR3 has 16 residues. Trimming stripped 6 bases from V and 7 bases from J, with 21 bases between. The CDR3 DNA reads TGTGCCAGTAGAGCAGGGACGTCTGGGAGCGGTGAAAAACTGTTTTTT. Amino acids: CASRAGTSGSGEKLFF. The entire variable domain, with the rest obtained from reference TRBV19 and TRBJ1-4, is as follows: DGGITQSPKYLFRKEGQNVTLSCEQNLNHDAMYWYRQDPGQGLRLIYYSQIVNDFQKGDIAEGYSVSREKKESFPLTVTSAQKNPTAFYLCASRAGTSGSGEKLFFGSGTQLSVL.

This clone has a single count. CDR3 DNA: TGTGCCACCAGCAGATTGGAGGGCTGGTGGTATGGCTACACCTTC. Protein sequence: CATSRLEGWWYGYTF. This chain uses TRBV15 with TRBJ1-2; D is ambiguous. Germline CDR1 is LNHNV and CDR2 is YYDKDF (reference sequence). The CDR3 length is 15 residues. Trimming cost V 2 bases and J 5 bases, with 15 bases left between them.